A selection of T cell receptor beta chains follows, all from one sample in a study of T cell responses to AZD1222 COVID-19 vaccine. Generated by immunoSEQ multiplex PCR, the TCRdb table keeps only in-frame clones and is missing some. The repertoire holds fewer than 250,000 clones, roughly 91% seen once, with more than 0.8% in the top ten. The source material was peripheral blood, sampled on day 0 of MenACWY control vaccination. The receptors here all came from an adult in good health. Both conserved end residues are part of each CDR3. The order of the fields is clone size, D gene, J gene, V gene, CDR3 protein, CDR3 DNA. D genes are given only for firm matches. Not every row has a clone size; where given, it reads once, few, many or a size class.

size: -
D: -
J: TRBJ1-5
V: TRBV6-5
CDR3: CASRQVSNQPQHF
DNA: TGTGCCAGCAGACAGGTCTCCAATCAGCCCCAGCATTTT

size: -
D: TRBD1
J: TRBJ1-5
V: TRBV5-1
CDR3: CASSSGTGANQPQHF
DNA: TGCGCCAGCAGCTCCGGGACAGGGGCCAATCAGCCCCAGCATTTT

size: -
D: -
J: TRBJ2-6
V: TRBV30
CDR3: CAWSHNILLSGANVLTF
DNA: TGTGCCTGGAGTCATAATATTCTTCTCTCTGGGGCCAACGTCCTGACTTTC

size: -
D: TRBD2
J: TRBJ2-5
V: TRBV6-6
CDR3: CASSYLAGGGETQYF
DNA: TGTGCCAGCAGTTACCTTGCGGGGGGCGGAGAGACCCAGTACTTC

size: -
D: -
J: TRBJ1-2
V: TRBV3-1/TRBV3-2
CDR3: CASSQDITGKYGYTF
DNA: TGTGCCAGCAGCCAAGATATCACAGGAAAGTATGGCTACACCTTC

size: -
D: -
J: TRBJ2-1
V: TRBV7-9
CDR3: CASSLAGSYNEQFF
DNA: TGTGCCAGCAGCTTAGCTGGGTCCTACAATGAGCAGTTCTTC

size: once
D: -
J: TRBJ1-3
V: TRBV18
CDR3: CASSPQGNSGNTIYF
DNA: TGTGCCAGCTCACCACAGGGCAACTCTGGAAACACCATATATTTT

size: -
D: TRBD1
J: TRBJ1-5
V: TRBV30
CDR3: CAWSPGQGARNQPQHF
DNA: TGTGCCTGGAGCCCGGGACAGGGGGCGCGGAATCAGCCCCAGCATTTT

size: -
D: TRBD1
J: TRBJ1-2
V: TRBV25-1
CDR3: CASSARTGLSNYGYTF
DNA: TGTGCCAGCAGTGCCAGGACAGGTCTATCTAACTATGGCTACACCTTC

size: -
D: TRBD1
J: TRBJ2-7
V: TRBV5-1
CDR3: CASSPGQDYEQYF
DNA: TGCGCCAGCAGCCCCGGACAGGACTACGAGCAGTACTTC

size: -
D: -
J: TRBJ1-6
V: TRBV7-9
CDR3: CASSLTETYNSPLHF
DNA: TGTGCCAGCAGCTTAACAGAAACCTATAATTCACCCCTCCACTTT

size: -
D: -
J: TRBJ1-1
V: TRBV6-2/TRBV6-3
CDR3: CASSWLAEAFF
DNA: TGTGCCAGCAGTTGGCTTGCTGAAGCTTTCTTT

size: -
D: -
J: TRBJ2-2
V: TRBV19
CDR3: CASSSQVNTGELFF
DNA: TGTGCCAGTAGCTCGCAGGTGAACACCGGGGAGCTGTTTTTT

size: -
D: TRBD1
J: TRBJ1-1
V: TRBV19
CDR3: CASRKGTGGPFTEAFF
DNA: TGTGCCAGTAGGAAAGGGACAGGGGGACCTTTCACTGAAGCTTTCTTT

size: -
D: -
J: TRBJ2-7
V: TRBV3-1/TRBV3-2
CDR3: CASSQGLLAQYF
DNA: TGTGCCAGCAGCCAAGGTCTCCTGGCGCAGTACTTC

size: -
D: TRBD2
J: TRBJ2-3
V: TRBV19
CDR3: CASSPIGRTDTQYF
DNA: TGTGCCAGTAGTCCGATCGGGAGGACAGATACGCAGTATTTT

size: -
D: -
J: TRBJ1-4
V: TRBV19
CDR3: CASSIWAAVPNNEKLFF
DNA: TGTGCCAGTAGTATATGGGCAGCCGTACCCAATAATGAAAAACTGTTTTTT

size: -
D: -
J: TRBJ2-3
V: TRBV7-9
CDR3: CASTEELRADTQYF
DNA: TGTGCCAGCACCGAAGAGCTAAGGGCAGATACGCAGTATTTT

size: once
D: -
J: TRBJ1-6
V: TRBV11-2
CDR3: CASSLAGGRDYSPLHF
DNA: TGTGCCAGCAGCCTCGCGGGGGGGCGAGATTATTCACCCCTCCACTTT

size: -
D: -
J: TRBJ2-7
V: TRBV6-2/TRBV6-3
CDR3: CASSHPLEGTYEQYF
DNA: TGTGCCAGCAGCCACCCCCTTGAAGGCACCTACGAGCAGTACTTC

size: -
D: -
J: TRBJ1-3
V: TRBV11-3
CDR3: CASSLDPDLSGNTIYF
DNA: TGTGCCAGCAGCTTAGATCCGGACCTTTCTGGAAACACCATATATTTT

size: -
D: -
J: TRBJ2-1
V: TRBV19
CDR3: CASSTDSYNEQFF
DNA: TGTGCCAGTAGTACTGATTCCTACAATGAGCAGTTCTTC

size: -
D: -
J: TRBJ1-3
V: TRBV27
CDR3: CASSLKAGAGNTIYF
DNA: TGTGCCAGCAGTTTAAAGGCAGGCGCTGGAAACACCATATATTTT

size: -
D: TRBD1
J: TRBJ1-2
V: TRBV13
CDR3: CASSPLSRDRVGNYGYTF
DNA: TGTGCCAGCAGCCCTCTGTCCCGGGACAGGGTGGGGAACTATGGCTACACCTTC

size: -
D: TRBD1
J: TRBJ1-2
V: TRBV30
CDR3: CAWGGDSLNYGYTF
DNA: TGTGCCTGGGGGGGGGACAGCCTTAACTATGGCTACACCTTC

size: -
D: -
J: TRBJ1-5
V: TRBV15
CDR3: CATSSLVEAQAPQHF
DNA: TGTGCCACCAGCAGCCTTGTGGAGGCTCAGGCGCCCCAGCATTTT

size: -
D: TRBD2
J: TRBJ2-3
V: TRBV5-1
CDR3: CASSFTFTSGEKTDTQYF
DNA: TGCGCCAGCAGCTTTACCTTTACTAGCGGGGAGAAGACAGATACGCAGTATTTT

size: -
D: TRBD1
J: TRBJ2-7
V: TRBV11-2
CDR3: CASSFDRGTSYEQYF
DNA: TGTGCCAGCAGCTTCGACAGGGGGACCTCCTACGAGCAGTACTTC

size: -
D: -
J: TRBJ1-6
V: TRBV6-1
CDR3: CASSEQAKNSPLHF
DNA: TGTGCCAGCAGTGAACAGGCGAAAAATTCACCCCTCCACTTT

size: -
D: -
J: TRBJ1-5
V: TRBV2
CDR3: CASSEGAGAQPQHF
DNA: TGTGCCAGCAGTGAAGGGGCAGGCGCCCAGCCCCAGCATTTT

size: -
D: -
J: TRBJ1-5
V: TRBV21-1
CDR3: CASSKEGGVQPQHF
DNA: TGTGCCAGCAGCAAAGAAGGGGGCGTTCAGCCCCAGCATTTT

size: -
D: -
J: TRBJ1-1
V: TRBV30
CDR3: CAWSRGPNTEAFF
DNA: TGTGCCTGGTCCCGGGGACCAAACACTGAAGCTTTCTTT

size: -
D: -
J: TRBJ2-7
V: TRBV9
CDR3: CASSPGLGEQYF
DNA: TGTGCCAGCAGCCCGGGCCTAGGCGAGCAGTACTTC

size: -
D: -
J: TRBJ1-5
V: TRBV5-5
CDR3: CASSWAAGQPQHF
DNA: TGTGCCAGCAGCTGGGCGGCGGGTCAGCCCCAGCATTTT

size: -
D: -
J: TRBJ1-2
V: TRBV25-1
CDR3: CARRMGADYGYTF
DNA: TGTGCCAGGAGAATGGGGGCCGACTATGGCTACACCTTC

size: once
D: -
J: TRBJ2-2
V: TRBV15
CDR3: CATSRDPAGGGELFF
DNA: TGTGCCACCAGCAGAGATCCGGCAGGAGGAGGGGAGCTGTTTTTT

size: -
D: -
J: TRBJ1-2
V: TRBV3-1/TRBV3-2
CDR3: CASSQGTFNYGYTF
DNA: TGTGCCAGCAGCCAAGGGACCTTTAACTATGGCTACACCTTC

size: -
D: TRBD1
J: TRBJ2-1
V: TRBV6-4
CDR3: CASRDWDRYNEQFF
DNA: TGTGCCAGCAGGGACTGGGACAGGTACAATGAGCAGTTCTTC

size: -
D: -
J: TRBJ1-5
V: TRBV28
CDR3: CASSFRGSQPQHF
DNA: TGTGCCAGCAGTTTCCGGGGTAGTCAGCCCCAGCATTTT

size: -
D: -
J: TRBJ1-6
V: TRBV5-4
CDR3: CASRRWTANSPLHF
DNA: TGTGCCAGCAGGAGGTGGACAGCGAATTCACCCCTCCACTTT

size: -
D: -
J: TRBJ1-5
V: TRBV6-6
CDR3: CASSPDGSNQPQHF
DNA: TGTGCCAGCAGCCCCGACGGTTCCAATCAGCCCCAGCATTTT

size: -
D: -
J: TRBJ2-5
V: TRBV3-1/TRBV3-2
CDR3: CASSLGGGQPTQYF
DNA: TGTGCCAGCAGCCTGGGAGGAGGACAGCCGACCCAGTACTTC

size: -
D: -
J: TRBJ1-5
V: TRBV18
CDR3: CASSPGHASNQPQHF
DNA: TGTGCCAGCTCACCGGGACATGCTAGCAATCAGCCCCAGCATTTT

size: -
D: -
J: TRBJ2-1
V: TRBV4-1
CDR3: CASSTGRGTYNEQFF
DNA: TGCGCCAGCAGCACAGGGCGGGGTACCTACAATGAGCAGTTCTTC

size: few
D: -
J: TRBJ2-1
V: TRBV6-5
CDR3: CASSSWTGYNEQFF
DNA: TGTGCCAGCAGTTCCTGGACTGGGTACAATGAGCAGTTCTTC

size: -
D: -
J: TRBJ1-1
V: TRBV3-1/TRBV3-2
CDR3: CASSFLSEAFF
DNA: TGTGCCAGCAGCTTCCTCAGTGAAGCTTTCTTT

size: -
D: -
J: TRBJ1-2
V: TRBV7-2
CDR3: CASSATYGYTF
DNA: TGTGCCAGCAGCGCTACTTACGGCTACACCTTC

size: once
D: TRBD1
J: TRBJ1-5
V: TRBV6-5
CDR3: CASSQGAGQPQHF
DNA: TGTGCCAGCAGCCAGGGGGCAGGTCAGCCCCAGCATTTT

size: -
D: -
J: TRBJ2-3
V: TRBV27
CDR3: CASSSYTDTQYF
DNA: TGTGCCAGCAGCTCCTACACAGATACGCAGTATTTT

size: -
D: -
J: TRBJ1-4
V: TRBV28
CDR3: CASSVTGLREKLFF
DNA: TGTGCCAGCAGTGTCACAGGGTTGCGCGAAAAACTGTTTTTT

size: -
D: TRBD1
J: TRBJ2-1
V: TRBV19
CDR3: CASTVDRWGRGEQFF
DNA: TGTGCCAGTACCGTGGACAGGTGGGGTAGGGGTGAGCAGTTCTTC

size: -
D: -
J: TRBJ1-2
V: TRBV4-1
CDR3: CASSQGRSSLGYTF
DNA: TGCGCCAGCAGCCAAGGAAGGAGCAGTTTGGGCTACACCTTC

size: -
D: -
J: TRBJ1-2
V: TRBV11-2
CDR3: CASRPNRGDYGYTF
DNA: TGTGCCAGCAGACCAAACCGGGGGGACTATGGCTACACCTTC

size: -
D: -
J: TRBJ1-3
V: TRBV6-5
CDR3: CASVQSSGNTIYF
DNA: TGTGCCAGCGTCCAGAGCTCTGGAAACACCATATATTTT

size: -
D: TRBD1
J: TRBJ2-2
V: TRBV19
CDR3: CASTIGTGVTGELFF
DNA: TGTGCCAGTACCATCGGGACAGGGGTAACCGGGGAGCTGTTTTTT

size: -
D: TRBD2
J: TRBJ2-1
V: TRBV9
CDR3: CASSVVGTSGLDEQFF
DNA: TGTGCCAGCAGCGTAGTAGGGACTAGCGGGCTTGATGAGCAGTTCTTC

size: -
D: -
J: TRBJ1-2
V: TRBV6-1
CDR3: CASSEHVPGGAGWYGYTF
DNA: TGTGCCAGCAGTGAACATGTCCCCGGAGGGGCAGGGTGGTATGGCTACACCTTC